The clone carrying this T cell receptor beta chain was observed at least ten times. As CD8+CD4-CCR7+CD45RA+ cells, naive CD8 T cells were sorted. These data originate in a study of molecular identifiers for immune sequencing clone quantification. Germline V lookup: CDR1 SEHNR, CDR2 FQNEAQ (reference sequence). There are 12 residues in the CDR3. Trimming took 3 bases from V and 5 from J, leaving 8 bases between them. Listed TCR primers, together with previously described methods, were used for the bulk TCR libraries. TCRdb re-derived calls from the PCR reads in MiXCR, one entry per CDR3 protein. Among more than 300,000 distinct CDR3 sequences listed, 20% to 25% were seen once.

The J gene is TRBJ2-7, the V gene TRBV7-9; D not resolved. Sequencing input: naive CD8+ T cells from blood, with Jurkat cell RNA spiked in. The subset is: FACS-sorted CD8+CD4-CCR7+CD45RA+ naive T cells. The clonotype comes from a human donor in good health. Some libraries in this study had Jurkat cell RNA spiked in. The CDR3 loop is CASSLRHHEQYF. CDR3 DNA sequence: TGTGCCAGCAGCTTGCGACACCACGAGCAGTACTTC.